The 3 T cell receptor beta chains presented below share a single source sample, sequenced in a study of T cell repertoires in cytomegalovirus infection. TCRdb independently ran MiXCR on the reads; one entry per CDR3 protein. The sample has 310,000 or so distinct CDR3 sequences, roughly a tenth seen once. The sample was PBMCs. The receptors here all came from a human donor in good health (CMV status not recorded). Some clones in this sample may be carry-over from other donors' samples.

The J gene is TRBJ1-5, the V gene TRBV11-2; 9 bases line up with TRBD1. CDR3 length equals 15 residues. Trimming removed 5 bases from V and 2 bases from J; junction bases left unmatched: 4. Germline CDR1 and CDR2: SGHAT and FQNNGV. The CDR3, as DNA: TGTGCCAGCAGCAAGGACAGGGGCGGCAATCAGCCCCAGCATTTT. It specifies CASSKDRGGNQPQHF.

V and J are TRBV29-1 and TRBJ2-3; 12 bases are a match to TRBD2. CDR1 is SQVTM, CDR2 ANQGSEA, per germline. V lost 7 bases, J lost 2 bases, and 1 base stayed unmatched. CDR3 length: 13 amino acids. The CDR3 sequence: CSGTSGATDTQYF. The CDR3 DNA follows: TGCAGCGGGACTAGCGGGGCCACAGATACGCAGTATTTT.

This clonotype was picked up many times. V usage is TRBV7-2 and J usage is TRBJ2-3, with D perhaps matching TRBD2 (6 bases). The V and J ends lost 10 bases and 0 bases respectively, with 8 bases between them. The CDR3 is 12 amino acids. CDR1 is SGHTA, CDR2 FQGNSA, per germline. The CDR3 loop reads CATGLSTDTQYF. The CDR3 DNA reads as TGTGCCACGGGACTTAGCACAGATACGCAGTATTTT.